This T cell receptor beta chain was recovered during a study of cytomegalovirus exposure and HLA in healthy donors. Points from the study as a whole: Confirmation in vitro established that three CMV-associated chains were specific for CMV antigens.

The ends lost 0 bases at V and 2 bases at J; junction bases unmatched: 5. The CDR3 is made up of 15 amino acids. Germline loops: CDR1 SGHNT, CDR2 YYREEE (reference sequence). The table lists this clone with a few counts. The target antigen is unknown. The PCR made use of 60 Vbeta and 13 Jbeta primers. Clones were sequenced by immunoSEQ multiplex PCR, and TCRdb holds only the in-frame ones, with some missing. The sample consists of some 130,000 clones, roughly 80% of them appearing once. The source is a woman between 25 and 40 years old in good health and CMV-seropositive. The chain links TRBV5-4 to TRBJ2-7; 7 nucleotides agree with TRBD1. Input material: PBMCs. This CDR3 is CASSLEGAPTYEQYF. The CDR3 DNA follows: TGTGCCAGCAGCTTGGAGGGGGCCCCCACCTACGAGCAGTACTTC.